What follows describes a single T cell receptor beta chain. The antigen is not known. This specimen comes from a study of cytomegalovirus exposure and HLA in healthy donors. The PCR had 60 Vbeta and 13 Jbeta primers. Assay: immunoSEQ multiplex PCR; the TCRdb copy retains only in-frame clones and omits some. The sample spans 70,000 to 80,000 clones; the ten largest clones claim roughly 2.7%. Germline V gene lookup returns CDR1 SGHVS and CDR2 FQNEAQ. V shed 0 bases and J shed 2 bases, with 10 bases lying between them. There are 15 residues in the CDR3. General study results and limits: There were 160 or so TCR beta chains listed as cytomegalovirus-associated. When a later analysis was performed, an Asian-associated ancestry cluster reportedly had fewer N-insertions than the approximately 700-donor mean.

The TCR was taken from a man between 35 and 55 years old in good health and CMV-seronegative. Sample: PBMCs. V gene TRBV7-8 combines with J gene TRBJ1-2; no clear D. The CDR3 coding sequence is TGTGCCAGCAGCTTAGCGGGAAGCGGGAACTATGGCTACACCTTC. It yields the protein CASSLAGSGNYGYTF.